This is a list of T cell receptor beta chains from one sample in a study of T cell repertoires in cytomegalovirus infection. TCRdb re-called the reads through MiXCR, storing one row per CDR3 protein. The sample lists approximately 730,000 distinct CDR3 sequences, about 33% seen once, with roughly 20% in the top ten. What these receptors recognize is not known. This specimen consisted of cultured PBMCs, obtained from culture after CMV antigen stimulation. The receptors come from a human donor in good health (CMV status not recorded). Some clones in this sample may be carry-over from other donors' samples. Both conserved end residues are part of each CDR3. The D gene is left open where the match is weak. Part of the rows lack a size; the others show once, few, many or a class for expanded clones.

cdr3_nt	cdr3_aa	d_call	clone_size	j_call	v_call
TGTGCCAGCAGCCAAGATTGGGTGTCTGAAGCTTTCTTT	CASSQDWVSEAFF	NA	NA	TRBJ1-1	TRBV4-2
TGCGCCAGCAGCCTTTTCGTTAGGTGGGAAGAGACCCAGTACTTC	CASSLFVRWEETQYF	NA	NA	TRBJ2-5	TRBV5-1
TGTGCCAGCAGGTACAGGGGGCGCCTTGGAAACACCATATATTTT	CASRYRGRLGNTIYF	TRBD1	NA	TRBJ1-3	TRBV12-3/TRBV12-4
TGTGCCAGCAGCCCCCGACTAGCGGCAACCCTGGAGCAGTACTTC	CASSPRLAATLEQYF	TRBD2	few	TRBJ2-7	TRBV11-2
TGTGCCATCAGTGTCACTAGCGGGACCGACGAGCAGTACTTC	CAISVTSGTDEQYF	TRBD2	NA	TRBJ2-7	TRBV10-3
TGTGCCAGCAGTTTCCGGAGCGGGACAGGGGGCCTCAATGAGCAGTTCTTC	CASSFRSGTGGLNEQFF	TRBD1	NA	TRBJ2-1	TRBV6-5
TGTGCCAGCAGCTGGGGGGGAACCGGGTTCACCGGGGAGCTGTTTTTT	CASSWGGTGFTGELFF	TRBD2	NA	TRBJ2-2	TRBV5-4
TGCAGTACCTCGGTAGTTTGGCAAGAGACCCAGTACTTC	CSTSVVWQETQYF	NA	NA	TRBJ2-5	TRBV20-1
TGTGCCAGCAGCTTAGGAGGGAGAACCCAAGAGACCCAGTACTTC	CASSLGGRTQETQYF	NA	few	TRBJ2-5	TRBV7-2
TGTGCCAGTAGTTCCCTTTACATAGGGAATGAGCAGTTCTTC	CASSSLYIGNEQFF	NA	few	TRBJ2-1	TRBV19
TGCGCCAGTACGGAGGGGGGGGCACCTACCTACGAGCAGTACTTC	CASTEGGAPTYEQYF	NA	NA	TRBJ2-7	TRBV5-1
TGTGCCAGCAGGTACAGGGGCCCGGGGGGCTACACCTTC	CASRYRGPGGYTF	TRBD1	once	TRBJ1-2	TRBV28
TGTGCCAGCAGCGACAGGGTTAGGGATAGCAATCAGCCCCAGCATTTT	CASSDRVRDSNQPQHF	TRBD1	NA	TRBJ1-5	TRBV14
TGTGCCAGCAGTTACCACAGGACCTATAATTCACCCCTCCACTTT	CASSYHRTYNSPLHF	NA	NA	TRBJ1-6	TRBV6-5
TGTGCCAGCAGCTCCCAAATCGAGCGGGGATACACCGGGGAGCTGTTTTTT	CASSSQIERGYTGELFF	TRBD2	NA	TRBJ2-2	TRBV7-2
TGTGCCAGCAGTGAGGGGACTAGCAGGAACGGGGAGCTGTTTTTT	CASSEGTSRNGELFF	TRBD2	NA	TRBJ2-2	TRBV28
TGTGCCAGCAGTTTAGCGCGCAGCTATGGCTACACCTTC	CASSLARSYGYTF	NA	NA	TRBJ1-2	TRBV12-3/TRBV12-4
TGCAGTGCTAGAGAACAGCCTACAGATACGCAGTATTTT	CSAREQPTDTQYF	NA	NA	TRBJ2-3	TRBV20-1
TGTGCCAGCAGTTTATTCCCCGGACGGGGGCAAGAGCAGTACTTC	CASSLFPGRGQEQYF	NA	NA	TRBJ2-7	TRBV27
TGTGCCAGCAGCCCCGGGGTAGCCTACAACACCGGGGAGCTGTTTTTT	CASSPGVAYNTGELFF	NA	NA	TRBJ2-2	TRBV6-2/TRBV6-3
TGTGCCAGCAGCCTTGGACAGGGACGAGGGCCCCAGCATTTT	CASSLGQGRGPQHF	TRBD1	NA	TRBJ1-5	TRBV7-6
TGTGCCAGCAGCCTATGGAGCGGGGGGAACTTGTACGAGCAGTACTTC	CASSLWSGGNLYEQYF	TRBD2	few	TRBJ2-7	TRBV7-2
TGTGCCAGCATGGCGGGTTTAAGAAATGAGCAGTTCTTC	CASMAGLRNEQFF	NA	NA	TRBJ2-1	TRBV27
TGTGCCAGCAGTTCATCGACAGGGAGCTCTGGGGCCAACGTCCTGACTTTC	CASSSSTGSSGANVLTF	TRBD1	NA	TRBJ2-6	TRBV6-2/TRBV6-3
TGTGCCAGCAGCTTGACAGGAGGGGAACCCTACGAGCAGTACTTC	CASSLTGGEPYEQYF	NA	many	TRBJ2-7	TRBV7-2
TGTGCCAGCAGTGAAGCGCCGGGACAGCCCTACGAGCAGTACTTC	CASSEAPGQPYEQYF	TRBD1	NA	TRBJ2-7	TRBV6-1
TGTGCCACCAGTGGTACGGGGGCCTACAATGAGCAGTTCTTC	CATSGTGAYNEQFF	NA	NA	TRBJ2-1	TRBV24-1
TGTGCCAGCAGCTTCCAAGCGACAGGGGGTCGCCGCTACGAGCAGTACTTC	CASSFQATGGRRYEQYF	TRBD1	NA	TRBJ2-7	TRBV7-2
TGCAGTGCTAGTATAGCGGGAGGATCCCTAACCTCTACAGATACGCAGTATTTT	CSASIAGGSLTSTDTQYF	TRBD2	NA	TRBJ2-3	TRBV20-1
TGTGCCAGCAGCTTCAAGGGCGTCAGAGACAATGAGCAGTTCTTC	CASSFKGVRDNEQFF	NA	few	TRBJ2-1	TRBV5-4